The rows below give T cell receptor beta chains drawn from one sample of a study of T cell clonotyping in hematopoietic cell transplantation. Sequencing was performed with immunoSEQ multiplex PCR; in TCRdb, only in-frame clones are kept and a portion is missing. This table has fewer than 15,000 clones, 90% appearing once. Specimen: peripheral blood mononuclear cells. These receptors were collected from a man in his thirties or forties in good health. Some clones in this sample may be carry-over from other donors' samples. The CDR3 runs from the conserved cysteine through the conserved F or W. D genes are given only for firm matches. Clone size is stated in some rows and not others, as once, few, many or a class when expanded.

TRBD1	.	TRBV6-6	TRBJ2-7	CASTPGQGRYEQYF	TGTGCCAGCACCCCAGGACAGGGGCGCTACGAGCAGTACTTC
.	.	TRBV5-1	TRBJ2-7	CASREQGTGLYEQYF	TGCGCCAGCAGGGAACAGGGTACAGGGCTCTACGAGCAGTACTTC
.	.	TRBV6-6	TRBJ2-5	CASSYSPGQETQYF	TGTGCCAGCAGTTACTCTCCAGGCCAAGAGACCCAGTACTTC
.	.	TRBV5-1	TRBJ2-7	CASSLEAATYEQYF	TGCGCCAGCAGCTTGGAGGCAGCAACCTACGAGCAGTACTTC
.	.	TRBV5-1	TRBJ2-6	CASSAGAVISGANVLTF	TGCGCCAGCAGCGCCGGGGCAGTAATCTCTGGGGCCAACGTCCTGACTTTC
.	.	TRBV14	TRBJ2-2	CASSQVRFGELFF	TGTGCCAGCAGCCAAGTTAGGTTCGGGGAGCTGTTTTTT
.	once	TRBV29-1	TRBJ1-1	CSVLNTEAFF	TGCAGCGTTCTCAACACTGAAGCTTTCTTT
.	.	TRBV2	TRBJ1-2	CASSGVNYGYTF	TGTGCCAGCAGTGGAGTTAACTATGGCTACACCTTC
TRBD1	.	TRBV29-1	TRBJ2-6	CSVVQGVSGANVLTF	TGCAGCGTTGTACAGGGGGTATCTGGGGCCAACGTCCTGACTTTC
TRBD1	.	TRBV13	TRBJ2-1	CASSSTGDNEQFF	TGTGCCAGCAGCTCGACAGGGGACAATGAGCAGTTCTTC
.	few	TRBV9	TRBJ2-2	CASSVDPSNTGELFF	TGTGCCAGCAGCGTAGATCCCAGTAACACCGGGGAGCTGTTTTTT
TRBD2	.	TRBV30	TRBJ2-7	CAWSVLGGGSYEQYF	TGTGCCTGGAGTGTACTCGGCGGGGGTTCCTACGAGCAGTACTTC
.	.	TRBV30	TRBJ1-3	CAIQVRGIGSGNTIYF	TGTGCCATACAGGTTAGGGGAATCGGCTCTGGAAACACCATATATTTT
.	.	TRBV7-3	TRBJ2-1	CASSLSGLAYNEQFF	TGTGCCAGCAGCTTGAGCGGTCTAGCCTACAATGAGCAGTTCTTC
.	.	TRBV5-6	TRBJ1-3	CASSLKNPSSGNTIYF	TGTGCCAGCAGCTTAAAAAACCCAAGCTCTGGAAACACCATATATTTT
.	few	TRBV2	TRBJ1-2	CASSVGVDYDSYTF	TGTGCCAGCAGTGTAGGGGTAGACTACGATAGCTACACCTTC
TRBD1	once	TRBV6-5	TRBJ1-4	CASSTTGGGREKLFF	TGTGCCAGCAGTACGACAGGGGGCGGAAGGGAAAAACTGTTTTTT
.	few	TRBV6-5	TRBJ2-7	CASSRAVEYEQYF	TGTGCCAGCAGTCGGGCGGTCGAGTACGAGCAGTACTTC
TRBD2	once	TRBV2	TRBJ2-7	CASKRGDSYEQYF	TGTGCCAGTAAGCGGGGGGACTCCTACGAGCAGTACTTC
TRBD1	.	TRBV5-1	TRBJ2-2	CASSKVQGTGELFF	TGCGCCAGCAGCAAGGTACAGGGGACCGGGGAGCTGTTTTTT
.	once	TRBV19	TRBJ2-6	CASSIPWTVGANVLTF	TGTGCCAGTAGTATCCCCTGGACAGTCGGGGCCAACGTCCTGACTTTC
TRBD1	.	TRBV30	TRBJ1-6	CAWRGQGDTYNSPLHF	TGTGCCTGGAGAGGACAGGGAGATACCTATAATTCACCCCTCCACTTT
.	.	TRBV6-1	TRBJ1-1	CASSEPGHLDTEAFF	TGTGCCAGCAGTGAACCGGGACATTTGGACACTGAAGCTTTCTTT
TRBD1	.	TRBV30	TRBJ1-6	CASPRTGDSTYNSPLHF	TGTGCCTCGCCAAGGACAGGTGATTCTACCTATAATTCACCCCTCCACTTT
.	.	TRBV4-3	TRBJ1-4	CASSQAFQINEKLFF	TGCGCCAGCAGCCAAGCTTTCCAGATTAATGAAAAACTGTTTTTT
.	.	TRBV11-2	TRBJ1-4	CASSGQATSTNEKLFF	TGTGCCAGCAGTGGGCAGGCCACATCAACTAATGAAAAACTGTTTTTT
TRBD1	.	TRBV29-1	TRBJ2-1	CSVEGQGGDEQFF	TGCAGCGTTGAAGGACAGGGTGGGGATGAGCAGTTCTTC
TRBD2	.	TRBV2	TRBJ2-3	CASSESRGGDTQYF	TGTGCCAGCAGTGAGAGTAGGGGAGGGGATACGCAGTATTTT
TRBD1	.	TRBV5-6	TRBJ2-7	CASSLDRGYEQYF	TGTGCCAGCAGCTTGGACAGGGGGTACGAGCAGTACTTC
.	.	TRBV5-1	TRBJ1-5	CASSLDSYSNQPQHF	TGCGCCAGCAGCTTGGACAGTTATAGCAATCAGCCCCAGCATTTT
TRBD1	.	TRBV6-6	TRBJ1-1	CASSYPLRTGSTEAFF	TGTGCCAGCAGTTACCCCCTTCGGACAGGGAGCACTGAAGCTTTCTTT
.	.	TRBV6-6	TRBJ1-4	CASSYLQVGEKLFF	TGTGCCAGCAGTTACCTCCAGGTCGGGGAAAAACTGTTTTTT
.	few	TRBV5-4	TRBJ2-1	CASSHIQYSSYNEQFF	TGTGCCAGCAGCCACATACAATACAGCTCCTACAATGAGCAGTTCTTC
.	.	TRBV20-1	TRBJ1-1	CSAQQRPAAFF	TGCAGTGCCCAGCAAAGGCCTGCGGCTTTCTTT
.	.	TRBV20-1	TRBJ2-7	CSGERGNEQYF	TGCAGTGGGGAGAGAGGCAACGAGCAGTACTTC
.	once	TRBV11-3	TRBJ2-5	CASSSTEQETQYF	TGTGCCAGCAGCTCGACAGAGCAAGAGACCCAGTACTTC
.	.	TRBV6-5	TRBJ1-1	CASEGSGRATEAFF	TGTGCCAGCGAGGGTTCGGGGAGGGCCACTGAAGCTTTCTTT
TRBD1	.	TRBV10-1	TRBJ1-1	CALGPGQCDEAFF	TGCGCCCTAGGGCCGGGACAGTGTGACGAAGCTTTCTTT
.	.	TRBV6-1	TRBJ2-4	CASSTGNIQYF	TGTGCCAGCAGTACAGGGAACATTCAGTACTTC